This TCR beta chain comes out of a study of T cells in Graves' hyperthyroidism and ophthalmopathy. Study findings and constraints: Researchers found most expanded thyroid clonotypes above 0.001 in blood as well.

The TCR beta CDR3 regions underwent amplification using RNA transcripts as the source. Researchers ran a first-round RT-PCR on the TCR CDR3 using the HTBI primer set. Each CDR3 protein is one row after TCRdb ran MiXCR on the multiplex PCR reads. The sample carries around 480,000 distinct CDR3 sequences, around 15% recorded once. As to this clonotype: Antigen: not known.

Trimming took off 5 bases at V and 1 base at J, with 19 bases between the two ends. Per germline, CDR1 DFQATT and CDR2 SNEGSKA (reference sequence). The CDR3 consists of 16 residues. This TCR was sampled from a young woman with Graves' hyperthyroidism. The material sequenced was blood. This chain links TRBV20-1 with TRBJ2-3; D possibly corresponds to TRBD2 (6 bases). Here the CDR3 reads CSAELSSRRGTDTQYF. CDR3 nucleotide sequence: TGCAGTGCTGAACTCTCAAGCCGGAGGGGCACAGATACGCAGTATTTT.